The 22 T cell receptor beta chains below come from one sample, sequenced in a study of long-term antiretroviral therapy in people with HIV. Sequencing relied on immunoSEQ assay v3.0, run at survey level. The method was immunoSEQ multiplex PCR; TCRdb's version includes in-frame clones alone and lacks a portion of them. Among tens of thousands of clones, approximately 90% were seen once, and the ten largest hold roughly 4%. The sequenced sample was unsorted PBMCs, obtained 1.8 years after starting antiretroviral therapy. The source of these receptors is a woman between 18 and 29 years old with HIV.

This chain connects TRBV9 to TRBJ2-3; D not resolved. Germline lookup yields CDR1 SGDLS and CDR2 YYNGEE. The CDR3 covers 14 residues. Trimming took off 3 bases at V and 0 bases at J, with 8 bases between the two ends. Here the CDR3 reads CASSATTSTDTQYF. CDR3 in DNA: TGTGCCAGCAGCGCGACAACGAGCACAGATACGCAGTATTTT. The complete variable domain, with remaining parts taken from reference TRBV9 and TRBJ2-3, reads DSGVTQTPKHLITATGQRVTLRCSPRSGDLSVYWYQQSLDQGLQFLIQYYNGEERAKGNILERFSAQQFPDLHSELNLSSLELGDSALYFCASSATTSTDTQYFGPGTRLTVL.

The rearrangement links TRBV10-3 to TRBJ2-7; D unclear. The CDR3 is 11 amino acids. The V end was cut by 0 bases, the J end by 5 bases, with 2 bases between. The V gene's germline CDR1 is ENHRY and CDR2 SYGVKD. The CDR3 loop reads CAISESDEQYF. CDR3 sequence (DNA): TGTGCCATCAGTGAGTCCGACGAGCAGTACTTC.

The genes are TRBV5-1 and TRBJ2-1, with D perhaps matching TRBD2 (6 bases). The CDR3 totals 15 residues. Germline V gives CDR1 SGHRS, CDR2 YFSETQ. Trimming removed 0 bases from V and 7 bases from J, with 14 bases in between. Here the CDR3 DNA reads TGCGCCAGCAGCTTGGGGCTAGCGAGCGTGAATGAGCAGTTCTTC. Encoded protein: CASSLGLASVNEQFF.

The rearrangement links TRBV19 to TRBJ1-1; D gene unclear. This CDR3 is 14 amino acids long. Germline values: CDR1 LNHDA, CDR2 SQIVND (reference sequence). The V gene lost 3 bases and the J gene lost 1 base, with 9 bases spanning the gap. The CDR3 reads CASSIRHPNTEAFF. The CDR3 DNA is TGTGCCAGTAGTATTAGGCACCCGAACACTGAAGCTTTCTTT.

This chain uses TRBV19 with TRBJ2-1; D may be TRBD2 (5 bases). This CDR3 has 15 amino acids. V lost 3 bases and J 3 bases, leaving 12 bases between the germline ends. Germline V CDR1 and CDR2: LNHDA, SQIVND (reference sequence). CDR3 residues: CASSMTSGDYNEQFF. DNA of the CDR3: TGTGCCAGTAGTATGACCAGCGGAGACTACAATGAGCAGTTCTTC.

CDR3 bases: TGTGCCAGTAGTCTTAGCCGCCCTAGCGGGAGGGCCGTCTACGAGCAGTACTTC. It yields the protein CASSLSRPSGRAVYEQYF. This chain joins TRBV19 and TRBJ2-7, with 12 bases lining up with TRBD2. Germline CDR1 LNHDA, CDR2 SQIVND (reference sequence). CDR3 length: 18 amino acids. V dropped 5 bases and J dropped 3; count of bases not matched to a gene: 14. The full variable domain, rest sourced from reference TRBV19 and TRBJ2-7, is DGGITQSPKYLFRKEGQNVTLSCEQNLNHDAMYWYRQDPGQGLRLIYYSQIVNDFQKGDIAEGYSVSREKKESFPLTVTSAQKNPTAFYLCASSLSRPSGRAVYEQYFGPGTRLTVT.

This clone was detected a few times. The chain uses TRBV7-1 and TRBJ2-2; D possibly matches TRBD1 or TRBD2 (5 bases each). TRBV7-1 is an ORF, with its function uncertain. The CDR3 is 16 amino acids. The V and J ends lost 4 bases and 7 bases respectively, with 19 bases between them. The CDR3 DNA reads as TGTGCCAGCAGCTTAGTATCCGGGACCCTTCTCGGGGAGCTGTTTTTT. Translated: CASSLVSGTLLGELFF.

The chain is built from TRBV14 and TRBJ2-3; D gene unclear. With 1 base removed from V and 0 bases from J, the gap between germline ends came to 8 bases. The CDR3 loop spans 15 amino acids. CDR1 and CDR2 (germline): SGHDN, FVKESK. The CDR3 nucleotides read TGTGCCAGCAGCCAAGGACAAGCTAGCACAGATACGCAGTATTTT. Its translation: CASSQGQASTDTQYF.

The chain combines TRBV19 with TRBJ1-2; D unresolved. This CDR3 is built from 12 residues. The V gene lost 8 bases and the J gene lost 3 bases, with 10 bases spanning the gap. CDR1 and CDR2 (germline): LNHDA, SQIVND (reference sequence). The CDR3 reads CASYSGDYGYTF. CDR3 nucleotides: TGTGCCAGTTACAGTGGGGACTATGGCTACACCTTC.

The chain recombines TRBV23-1 with TRBJ1-1; D ambiguous. TRBV23-1 is an open reading frame whose function is uncertain. The CDR3 has 14 residues. The V and J ends lost 4 bases and 4 bases respectively, with 13 bases between them. This CDR3 reads CASSLRVSSTEAFF. The CDR3 nucleotides read TGCGCCAGCAGTCTTAGGGTTTCGAGCACTGAAGCTTTCTTT.

The rearrangement joins TRBV27 to TRBJ2-3; D is unclear. This CDR3 has 15 residues. Germline CDR1 reads MNHEY; CDR2 reads SMNVEV (reference sequence). Trimming left V 5 bases short and J 3 bases short, with 15 bases between. CDR3 bases: TGTGCCAGCAGTAAGGGAATTGGGTGGACAGATACGCAGTATTTT. Protein product: CASSKGIGWTDTQYF.

This clone was counted a single time. This chain links TRBV9 with TRBJ2-5, with D possibly being TRBD2 (6 bases). The CDR3 runs 15 residues. Per germline, CDR1 SGDLS and CDR2 YYNGEE. The V gene lost 0 bases and the J gene lost 5 bases, with 14 bases spanning the gap. The CDR3 reads CASSVEWGDGETQYF. The CDR3 DNA follows: TGTGCCAGCAGCGTAGAATGGGGGGACGGGGAGACCCAGTACTTC. Full variable domain (missing parts from reference TRBV9 and TRBJ2-5): DSGVTQTPKHLITATGQRVTLRCSPRSGDLSVYWYQQSLDQGLQFLIQYYNGEERAKGNILERFSAQQFPDLHSELNLSSLELGDSALYFCASSVEWGDGETQYFGPGTRLLVL.

This chain links TRBV5-1 with TRBJ1-2; D is uncertain. This CDR3 has 13 residues. Trimming shortened V by 9 bases and J by 6 bases, and 18 bases separated the two germline ends. The V gene's germline CDR1 is SGHRS and CDR2 YFSETQ. The CDR3 sequence is CATRPAPVDGYTF. The CDR3 nucleotides read TGCGCCACCCGACCAGCGCCCGTGGATGGCTACACCTTC.

V is TRBV11-2 and J is TRBJ2-1; 8 bases match TRBD2. The CDR3 contains 18 residues. V trimming: 5 bases; J trimming: 0 bases; junction bases outside the gene matches: 12. Germline CDR1 SGHAT, CDR2 FQNNGV. The CDR3 DNA reads TGTGCCAGCAGCGGATACTCGCTAGCGGGTACCTCCTACAATGAGCAGTTCTTC. As protein: CASSGYSLAGTSYNEQFF.

The chain employs TRBV25-1 and TRBJ2-7; the match to TRBD1 covers 10 bases. This CDR3 is 15 amino acids long. From germline, CDR1 is MGHDK and CDR2 SYGVNS. Unmatched junction bases numbered 5, after V lost 3 bases and J lost 3 bases. The CDR3 loop is CASSDGGTGVYEQYF. CDR3 bases: TGTGCCAGCAGTGATGGGGGGACAGGGGTCTACGAGCAGTACTTC.

This rearrangement joins TRBV27 to TRBJ2-1, with D possibly TRBD1 on 6 matching bases. The CDR3 runs 14 residues. Per the germline V gene, CDR1 is MNHEY and CDR2 is SMNVEV (reference sequence). V gave up 1 base and J gave up 5 bases, with 9 bases separating them. In DNA form, the CDR3 reads TGTGCCAGCAGTTTATGGACAGCGAACAATGAGCAGTTCTTC. It is translated as CASSLWTANNEQFF.

This chain connects TRBV4-3 to TRBJ2-1; 9 bases map to TRBD2. V gave up 5 bases and J gave up 4 bases; unmatched junction bases: 3. The germline V gene encodes CDR1 LGHNA and CDR2 YSLEER. This CDR3 has 14 amino acids. The CDR3 reads CASSLAGVYNEQFF. In DNA, the CDR3 is TGCGCCAGCAGCTTAGCGGGAGTGTACAATGAGCAGTTCTTC.

Here the CDR3 DNA reads TGTGCCAGCAGAGACACAGGGAGCTCGGACGAGCAGTACTTC. It is translated as CASRDTGSSDEQYF. The V call is TRBV7-2, the J call TRBJ2-7; possible D gene TRBD1, 6 bases. The V and J ends lost 6 bases and 5 bases respectively, with 17 bases between them. Germline V gene data show CDR1 as SGHTA and CDR2 as FQGNSA. This CDR3 region has 14 residues.

V and J are TRBV18 and TRBJ2-3, with 7 bases aligning to TRBD1. Germline loops: CDR1 KGHSH, CDR2 LQKENI. V lost 3 bases and J lost 3; bases outside the gene matches: 6. This CDR3 spans 15 amino acids. CDR3 amino acids: CASSPGQAGTDTQYF. The CDR3 DNA follows: TGTGCCAGCTCACCCGGACAGGCCGGGACAGATACGCAGTATTTT.

Concerning this clone itself: Other DNA sequences in the same sample also yield this CDR3. The V gene is TRBV15, the J gene TRBJ2-1; no clear D gene. The germline V gene encodes CDR1 LNHNV and CDR2 YYDKDF (reference sequence). V was clipped by 2 bases and J by 5 bases, with 10 bases between them. This CDR3 is 14 amino acids long. Here the CDR3 DNA reads TGTGCCACCAGCAGACCAGGACCTAACAATGAGCAGTTCTTC. Encoded protein: CATSRPGPNNEQFF.

This chain connects TRBV28 to TRBJ2-1; D perhaps matches TRBD1 (5 bases). The CDR3 sequence is 14 residues long. CDR1 is MDHEN, CDR2 SYDVKM, per germline. The V end lost 3 bases, the J end lost 6 bases, and 12 bases lay between the germline ends. In nucleotides, the CDR3 is TGTGCCAGCAGTTTGCAGGGCCTACGCAATGAGCAGTTCTTC. Translating gives CASSLQGLRNEQFF.

The chain employs TRBV7-2 and TRBJ2-1, with a tentative D call TRBD1 (5 bases). This CDR3 is 12 amino acids long. CDR1 is SGHTA, CDR2 FQGNSA, per germline. The V end lost 5 bases, the J end lost 9 bases, and 11 bases lay between the germline ends. The CDR3 sequence: CASSLDRAEQFF. In DNA form, the CDR3 reads TGTGCCAGCAGCCTAGACAGAGCTGAGCAGTTCTTC.